This entry features one TCR beta chain sequence. Its target is not known. Germline CDR1 is GTSNPN and CDR2 is SVGIG (reference sequence). The V gene lost 3 bases and the J gene lost 8 bases, with 8 bases spanning the gap. The CDR3 contains 11 residues. The isolated RNA, all of it, was reverse transcribed, so expressed TCRB transcripts were what got sequenced. The average output of naive, central memory and regulatory T cell samples was 3 million to 4 million reads. Libraries were prepared by immunoSEQ multiplex PCR; TCRdb keeps only in-frame clonotypes and omits some of them. The sample gives hundreds of thousands of clones, over 12% of which show up once; 0.035% to 0.045% is in the top ten. The source of the sample is a study of beta chain features in type 1 diabetes. As for the study in general: Regarding age, gender and cell yields, patients proved similar to healthy donors.

Study-level findings and limits: Moderate but significant shortening of TCRB CDR3s was recorded in all four CD4+ subsets from Type 1 diabetes patients.

In total, each donor contributed a single heparinised blood draw that averaged about 100 mL. Researchers reported sorting CD4+ naive, central memory, regulatory and stem cell-like memory cells via CD45RO/CCR7/CD25/CD127/CD95/CD27. V usage is TRBV30 and J usage is TRBJ2-1; D remains unclear. The sample was naive CD4+ T cells from blood. The sequence derives from a man aged 18-30 years with type 1 diabetes. CDR3: CAWSRVDEQFF. The CDR3 DNA reads as TGTGCCTGGAGCCGCGTAGATGAGCAGTTCTTC.